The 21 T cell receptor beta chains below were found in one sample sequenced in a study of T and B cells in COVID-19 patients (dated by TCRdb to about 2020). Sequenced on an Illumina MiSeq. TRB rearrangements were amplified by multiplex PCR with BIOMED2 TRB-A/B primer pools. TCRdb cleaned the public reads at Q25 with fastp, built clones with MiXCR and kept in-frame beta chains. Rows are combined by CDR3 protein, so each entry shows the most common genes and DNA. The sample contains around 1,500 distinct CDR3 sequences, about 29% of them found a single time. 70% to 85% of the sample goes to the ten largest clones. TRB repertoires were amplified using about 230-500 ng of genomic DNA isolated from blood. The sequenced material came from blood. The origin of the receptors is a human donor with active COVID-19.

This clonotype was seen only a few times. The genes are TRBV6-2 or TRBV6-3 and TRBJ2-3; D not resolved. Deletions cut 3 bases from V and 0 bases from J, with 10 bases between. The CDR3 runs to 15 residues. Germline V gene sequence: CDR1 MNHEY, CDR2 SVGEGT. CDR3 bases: TGTGCCAGCAGTTATCCGGGTTCTAGCACAGATACGCAGTATTTT. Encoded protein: CASSYPGSSTDTQYF.

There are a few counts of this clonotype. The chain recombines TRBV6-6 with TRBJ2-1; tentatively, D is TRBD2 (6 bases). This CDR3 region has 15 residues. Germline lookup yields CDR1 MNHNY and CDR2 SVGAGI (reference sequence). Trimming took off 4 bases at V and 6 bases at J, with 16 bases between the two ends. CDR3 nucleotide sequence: TGTGCCAGCAGTTCCCTAGCGCCGAGGGGCAATGAGCAGTTCTTC. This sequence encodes CASSSLAPRGNEQFF.

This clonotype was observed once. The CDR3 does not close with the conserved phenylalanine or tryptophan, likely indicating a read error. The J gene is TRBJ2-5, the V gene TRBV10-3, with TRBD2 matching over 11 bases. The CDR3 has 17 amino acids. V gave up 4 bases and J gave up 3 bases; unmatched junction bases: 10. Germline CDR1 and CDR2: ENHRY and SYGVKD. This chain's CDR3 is CAISGPPTSGREETQYV. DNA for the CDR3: TGTGCCATCAGTGGCCCTCCCACTAGCGGGAGAGAAGAGACCCAGTACGTC.

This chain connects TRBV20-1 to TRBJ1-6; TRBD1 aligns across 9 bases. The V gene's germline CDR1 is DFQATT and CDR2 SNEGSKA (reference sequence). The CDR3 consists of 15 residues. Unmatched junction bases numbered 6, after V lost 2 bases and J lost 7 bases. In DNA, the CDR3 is TGCAGTGCTAGACTATCGGGACAGGGAAATTCACCCCTCCACTTT. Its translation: CSARLSGQGNSPLHF.

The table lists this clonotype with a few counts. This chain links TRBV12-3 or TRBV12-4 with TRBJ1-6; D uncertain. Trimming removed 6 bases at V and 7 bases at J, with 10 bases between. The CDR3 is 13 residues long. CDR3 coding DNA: TGTGCCAGCAGGCCGGGATCGAATTCACCCCTCCACTTT. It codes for CASRPGSNSPLHF.

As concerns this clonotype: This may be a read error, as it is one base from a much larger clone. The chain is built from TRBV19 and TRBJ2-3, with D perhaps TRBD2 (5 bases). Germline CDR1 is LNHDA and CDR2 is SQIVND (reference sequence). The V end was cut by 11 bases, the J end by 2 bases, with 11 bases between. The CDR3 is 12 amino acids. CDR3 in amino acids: CAWRKFTDTQYF. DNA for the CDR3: TGTGCCTGGAGGAAATTCACAGATACGCAGTATTTT.

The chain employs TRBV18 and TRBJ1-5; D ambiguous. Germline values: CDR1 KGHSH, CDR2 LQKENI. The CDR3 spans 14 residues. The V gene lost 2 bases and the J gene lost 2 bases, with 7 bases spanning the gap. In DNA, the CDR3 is TGTGCCAGCTCACCAACGATGGGCAATCAGCCCCAGCATTTT. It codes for CASSPTMGNQPQHF.

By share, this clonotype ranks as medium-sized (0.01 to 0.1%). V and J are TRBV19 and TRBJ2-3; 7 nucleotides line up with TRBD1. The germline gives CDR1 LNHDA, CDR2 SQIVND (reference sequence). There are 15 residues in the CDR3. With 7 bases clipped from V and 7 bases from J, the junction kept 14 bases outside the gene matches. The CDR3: CASIGLGQTNHTQYF. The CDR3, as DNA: TGTGCCAGTATAGGTTTGGGACAGACTAATCATACGCAGTATTTT.

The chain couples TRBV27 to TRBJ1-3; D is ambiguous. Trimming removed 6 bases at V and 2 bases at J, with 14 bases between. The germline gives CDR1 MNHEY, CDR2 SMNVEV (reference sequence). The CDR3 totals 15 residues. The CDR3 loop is CASRADLGAGNTIYF. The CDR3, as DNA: TGTGCCAGCAGAGCAGACCTGGGAGCTGGAAACACCATATATTTT.

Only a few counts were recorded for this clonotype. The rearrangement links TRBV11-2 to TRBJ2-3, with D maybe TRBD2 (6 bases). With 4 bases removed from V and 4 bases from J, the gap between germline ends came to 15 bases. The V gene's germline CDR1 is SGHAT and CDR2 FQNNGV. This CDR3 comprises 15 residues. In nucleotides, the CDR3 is TGTGCCAGCAGCTATGTCGGCGGGATGGCAGATACGCAGTATTTT. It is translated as CASSYVGGMADTQYF.

The CDR3 region is CSARRTSGRAGEAFF. In DNA form, the CDR3 reads TGCAGTGCTAGACGGACTAGCGGGAGGGCCGGTGAAGCTTTCTTT. The J gene is TRBJ1-1, the V gene TRBV20-1; D remains unclear. CDR1 DFQATT and CDR2 SNEGSKA come from the germline V gene (reference sequence). This CDR3 is 15 amino acids long. V lost 2 bases and J lost 7, with 20 bases in between.

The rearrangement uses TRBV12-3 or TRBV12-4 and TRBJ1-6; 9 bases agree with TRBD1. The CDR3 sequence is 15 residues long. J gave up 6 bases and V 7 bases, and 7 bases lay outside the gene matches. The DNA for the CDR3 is TGTGCCAGCACCCTCGAGGGACAGGGTAATTCACCCCTCCACTTT. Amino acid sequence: CASTLEGQGNSPLHF.

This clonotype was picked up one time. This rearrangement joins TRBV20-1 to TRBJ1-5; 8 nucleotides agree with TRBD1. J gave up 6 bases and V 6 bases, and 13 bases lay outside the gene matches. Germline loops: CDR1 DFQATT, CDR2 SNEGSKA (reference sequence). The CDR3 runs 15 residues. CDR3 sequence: CSASARTGRAQPQHF. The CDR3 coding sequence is TGCAGTGCCTCGGCAAGGACAGGGAGGGCTCAGCCCCAGCATTTT.

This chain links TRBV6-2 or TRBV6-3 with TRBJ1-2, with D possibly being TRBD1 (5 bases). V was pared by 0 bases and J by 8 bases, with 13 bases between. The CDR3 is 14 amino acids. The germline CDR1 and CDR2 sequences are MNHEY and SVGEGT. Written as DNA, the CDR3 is TGTGCCAGCAGTTACTCGACGTCCACAGGCGGCTACACCTTC. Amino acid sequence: CASSYSTSTGGYTF.

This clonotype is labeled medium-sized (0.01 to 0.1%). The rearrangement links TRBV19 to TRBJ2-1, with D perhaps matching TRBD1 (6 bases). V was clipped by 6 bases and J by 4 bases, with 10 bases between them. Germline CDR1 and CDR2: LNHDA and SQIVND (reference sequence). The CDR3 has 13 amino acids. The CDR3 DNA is TGTGCCAGTAGGTCTACAGGGTACAATGAGCAGTTCTTC. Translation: CASRSTGYNEQFF.

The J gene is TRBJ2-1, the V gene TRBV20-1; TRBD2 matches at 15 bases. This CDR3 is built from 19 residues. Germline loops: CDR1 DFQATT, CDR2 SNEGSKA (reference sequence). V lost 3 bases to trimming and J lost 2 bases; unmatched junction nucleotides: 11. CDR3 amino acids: CSARGPRTSGRVPYNEQFF. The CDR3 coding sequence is TGCAGTGCTAGGGGCCCTCGGACTAGCGGGAGGGTCCCCTACAATGAGCAGTTCTTC.

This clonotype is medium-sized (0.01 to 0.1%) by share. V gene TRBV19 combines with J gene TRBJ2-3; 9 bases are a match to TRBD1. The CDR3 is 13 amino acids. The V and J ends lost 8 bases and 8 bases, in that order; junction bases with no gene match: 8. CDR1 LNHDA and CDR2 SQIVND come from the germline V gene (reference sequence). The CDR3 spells CASGDRARATQYF. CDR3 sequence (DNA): TGTGCCAGTGGGGACAGGGCTAGGGCTACGCAGTATTTT.

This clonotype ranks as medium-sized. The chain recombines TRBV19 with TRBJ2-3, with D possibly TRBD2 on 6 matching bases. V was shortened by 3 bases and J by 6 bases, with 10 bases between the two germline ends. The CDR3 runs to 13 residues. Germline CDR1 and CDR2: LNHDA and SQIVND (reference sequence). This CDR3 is CASSIWRADTQYF. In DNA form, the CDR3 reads TGTGCCAGTAGTATTTGGAGGGCGGATACGCAGTATTTT.

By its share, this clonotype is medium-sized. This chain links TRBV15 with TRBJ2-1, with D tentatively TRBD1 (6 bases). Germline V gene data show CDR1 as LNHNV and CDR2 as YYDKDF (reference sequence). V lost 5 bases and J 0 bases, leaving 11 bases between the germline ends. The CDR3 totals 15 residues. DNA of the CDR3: TGTGCCACCAGCGACCGGGACACCTCCTACAATGAGCAGTTCTTC. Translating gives CATSDRDTSYNEQFF.

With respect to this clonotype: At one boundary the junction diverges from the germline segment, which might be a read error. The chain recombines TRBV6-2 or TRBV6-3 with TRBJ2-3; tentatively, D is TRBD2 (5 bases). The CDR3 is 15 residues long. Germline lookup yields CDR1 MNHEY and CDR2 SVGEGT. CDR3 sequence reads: CASSYPGSSTDKQYF. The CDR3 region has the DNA TGTGCCAGCAGTTATCCGGGTTCTAGCACAGATAAGCAGTATTTT.

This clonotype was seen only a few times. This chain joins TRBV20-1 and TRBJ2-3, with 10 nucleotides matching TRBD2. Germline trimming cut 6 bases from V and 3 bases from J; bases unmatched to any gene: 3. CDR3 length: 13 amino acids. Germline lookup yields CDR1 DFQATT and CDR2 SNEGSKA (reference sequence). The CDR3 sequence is CSARTSGTDTQYF. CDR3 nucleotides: TGCAGTGCGCGGACTAGCGGAACAGATACGCAGTATTTT.